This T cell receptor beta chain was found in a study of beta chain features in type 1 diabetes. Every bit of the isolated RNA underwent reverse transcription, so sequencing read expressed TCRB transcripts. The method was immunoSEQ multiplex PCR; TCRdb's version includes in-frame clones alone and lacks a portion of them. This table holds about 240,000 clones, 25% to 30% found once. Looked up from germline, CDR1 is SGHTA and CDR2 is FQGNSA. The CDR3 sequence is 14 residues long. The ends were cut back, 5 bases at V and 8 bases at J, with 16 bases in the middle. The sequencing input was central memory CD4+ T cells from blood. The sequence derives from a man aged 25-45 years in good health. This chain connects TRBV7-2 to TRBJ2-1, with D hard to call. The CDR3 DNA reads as TGTGCCAGCAGCCAAGTCGATTTCGGTTATGAGCAGTTCTTC. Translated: CASSQVDFGYEQFF. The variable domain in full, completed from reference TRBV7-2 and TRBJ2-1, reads GAGVSQSPSNKVTEKGKDVELRCDPISGHTALYWYRQSLGQGLEFLIYFQGNSAPDKSGLPSDRFSAERTGGSVSTLTIQRTQQEDSAVYLCASSQVDFGYEQFFGPGTRLTVL.